This note documents a single TCR beta chain sequence. As yet, its antigen is unknown. CDR3 length: 14 amino acids. J was trimmed by 4 bases and V by 5 bases; bases with no gene match: 6. Germline loops: CDR1 MDHEN, CDR2 SYDVKM. This sample is drawn from a study of T cell repertoires in cytomegalovirus infection. About the study: Public TCR beta signatures were indicative of both CMV infection and a matching HLA type.

Overall study findings and caveats: The study found HLA-C-restricted CMV-specific TCR beta clonotypes dominating the ex vivo response. CMV carriers having the relevant HLA were flagged by cumulative public TCR beta family frequency.

TCRdb re-analysed the reads in MiXCR, keeping a single row per CDR3 protein. Among approximately 770,000 distinct CDR3 sequences listed, about 28% were seen once. This receptor was obtained from a human donor in good health (CMV status not recorded). Some clones in this sample may be carry-over from other donors' samples. This sample comprised cultured CD8+ T cells from PBMCs, obtained from culture after CMV antigen stimulation. V is TRBV28 and J is TRBJ2-3, with 7 bases that match TRBD1. The DNA for the CDR3 is TGTGCCAGCAGTCCTACGACAGGGCCAGATACGCAGTATTTT. This codes for CASSPTTGPDTQYF.